Presented here are 12 T cell receptor beta chains from one specimen sequenced in a study of blood T cell repertoires in COVID-19. Here immunoSEQ multiplex PCR was the method, and the copy in TCRdb shows in-frame clones only, minus some. Here the sample spans about 150,000 clones, about 82% being singletons. The sequenced sample was peripheral blood. Receptor source: a woman aged 40 to 55 with active or convalescent COVID-19.

The chain links TRBV7-2 to TRBJ1-1; TRBD1 is a possible D gene (6 bases). Germline V gene sequence: CDR1 SGHTA, CDR2 FQGNSA. The length of the CDR3 is 14 residues. The V and J ends lost 2 bases and 1 base respectively, with 8 bases between them. For the CDR3, the DNA is TGTGCCAGCAGCTTACAGGGGTCGAACACTGAAGCTTTCTTT. Translation: CASSLQGSNTEAFF. The full variable domain, rest sourced from reference TRBV7-2 and TRBJ1-1, is GAGVSQSPSNKVTEKGKDVELRCDPISGHTALYWYRQSLGQGLEFLIYFQGNSAPDKSGLPSDRFSAERTGGSVSTLTIQRTQQEDSAVYLCASSLQGSNTEAFFGQGTRLTVV.

The V and J genes are TRBV5-1 and TRBJ2-3, with TRBD2 identical over 8 bases. Germline CDR1 SGHRS, CDR2 YFSETQ. CDR3 length: 16 residues. The V segment lost 0 bases and the J segment 0 bases; nucleotides outside the gene matches: 3. CDR3 DNA sequence: TGCGCCAGCAGCTTGGTAGCGGGGACTAGCACAGATACGCAGTATTTT. This sequence encodes CASSLVAGTSTDTQYF.

CDR3 region: CASKLAGRLPGNTIYF. The CDR3 DNA reads TGTGCCAGTAAGTTGGCAGGGCGGTTACCTGGAAACACCATATATTTT. V and J are TRBV19 and TRBJ1-3; D may be TRBD1 (5 bases). This CDR3 contains 16 residues. Trimming took off 7 bases at V and 2 bases at J, with 18 bases between the two ends. Germline V lookup: CDR1 LNHDA, CDR2 SQIVND (reference sequence).

V and J are TRBV5-1 and TRBJ1-2; 9 bases fit TRBD1. Germline loops: CDR1 SGHRS, CDR2 YFSETQ. The trim removed 4 bases at V and 3 bases at J, leaving 7 bases unmatched. This CDR3 region has 15 residues. The CDR3 DNA is TGCGCCAGCAGCGGTGGACAGGGGCCTTACTATGGCTACACCTTC. It specifies CASSGGQGPYYGYTF.

This clone was counted a single time. The chain is built from TRBV5-4 and TRBJ1-6; unclear D gene. The V end was cut by 4 bases, the J end by 7 bases, with 12 bases between. The CDR3 totals 14 residues. Germline CDR1 is SGHNT and CDR2 is YYREEE (reference sequence). DNA for the CDR3: TGTGCCAGCAGCCGTCAAACGCGGAATTCACCCCTCCACTTT. Its protein product is CASSRQTRNSPLHF.

In this sample, this clone turned up a few times. The chain is built from TRBV25-1 and TRBJ1-4; no reliable D call. Trimming stripped 3 bases from V and 3 bases from J, with 14 bases between. CDR3 size: 16 residues. Germline CDR1 is MGHDK and CDR2 is SYGVNS. The CDR3 region has the DNA TGTGCCAGCAGTGAGTCCGTAGGGAGGGCTAATGAAAAACTGTTTTTT. Amino acid sequence: CASSESVGRANEKLFF.

This chain joins TRBV9 and TRBJ1-2; D gene uncertain. This CDR3 has 15 amino acids. Germline V lookup: CDR1 SGDLS, CDR2 YYNGEE. Trimming removed 0 bases at V and 8 bases at J, with 17 bases between. The CDR3 here is CASSVARELTGGYTF. DNA for the CDR3: TGTGCCAGCAGCGTAGCTCGTGAACTCACGGGAGGCTACACCTTC.

The CDR3 region has the DNA TGTGCCAGCAGTGGCAGGGGGTTTTTGACTGAAGCTTTCTTT. This sequence encodes CASSGRGFLTEAFF. J is TRBJ1-1 and V is TRBV27; 7 bases fit TRBD1. V lost 5 bases to trimming and J lost 5 bases; unmatched junction nucleotides: 8. CDR3 size: 14 residues. Germline CDR1 and CDR2: MNHEY and SMNVEV (reference sequence).

The chain employs TRBV24-1 and TRBJ1-5; TRBD1 is a possible D gene (5 bases). V dropped 7 bases and J dropped 3 bases, with 12 bases sitting between them. Looked up from germline, CDR1 is KGHDR and CDR2 is SFDVKD. The CDR3 has 14 amino acids. This CDR3 is CATRGGGSNQPQHF. In DNA form, the CDR3 reads TGTGCCACCAGGGGGGGAGGGTCCAATCAGCCCCAGCATTTT.

This chain connects TRBV2 to TRBJ1-5, with D possibly TRBD1 on 5 matching bases. Germline-derived CDR1 and CDR2 are SNHLY and FYNNEI. The V and J ends lost 1 base and 3 bases respectively, with 7 bases between them. The CDR3 totals 14 residues. CDR3 nucleotides: TGTGCCAGCAGTGAAGAACAGGTCAATCAGCCCCAGCATTTT. Its translation is CASSEEQVNQPQHF.

The CDR3 region is CASSLTSGKNNEQFF. The CDR3 nucleotides are TGTGCCAGCAGCCTAACTAGCGGGAAAAACAATGAGCAGTTCTTC. The gene calls are TRBV6-2 or TRBV6-3 and TRBJ2-1; 10 bases line up with TRBD2. With 6 bases clipped from V and 5 bases from J, the junction kept 7 bases outside the gene matches. There are 15 residues in the CDR3. CDR1 is MNHEY, CDR2 SVGEGT, per germline.

The V and J genes are TRBV5-6 and TRBJ2-3, with 14 bases identical to TRBD2. The V segment lost 4 bases and the J segment 4 bases; nucleotides outside the gene matches: 8. The CDR3 runs to 17 residues. Germline CDR1 and CDR2: SGHDT and YYEEEE. The CDR3 spells CASSPGTSGSRADTQYF. The CDR3 DNA follows: TGTGCCAGCAGCCCCGGGACTAGCGGGAGTAGGGCAGATACGCAGTATTTT.